The T cell receptor (beta chain) described here comes from a study of identical twins. Overall study results and limits: Some out-of-frame alpha sequences were shared by twins, and these showed excess low generation probability. Not following the same donors, the study drew its conclusions from cross-sectional statistical analysis.

About this clonotype: The antigen remains unidentified.

V shed 6 bases and J 11 bases; nucleotides not matched to a gene: 7. This CDR3 is built from 12 residues. TCRdb recomputed calls from the 5' RACE reads with MiXCR, one row per CDR3 protein. The sample holds a few hundred thousand distinct CDR3 sequences, around 9.7% seen once. The source material was naive T cells sorted from blood. The sequence was collected from a woman between 45 and 60 years old in good health. The genes are TRBV12-3 or TRBV12-4 and TRBJ1-1; 9 bases align to TRBD1. DNA of the CDR3: TGTGCCAGCAGGGGAGACAGGGGGGCCGCTTTCTTT. Its protein product is CASRGDRGAAFF.